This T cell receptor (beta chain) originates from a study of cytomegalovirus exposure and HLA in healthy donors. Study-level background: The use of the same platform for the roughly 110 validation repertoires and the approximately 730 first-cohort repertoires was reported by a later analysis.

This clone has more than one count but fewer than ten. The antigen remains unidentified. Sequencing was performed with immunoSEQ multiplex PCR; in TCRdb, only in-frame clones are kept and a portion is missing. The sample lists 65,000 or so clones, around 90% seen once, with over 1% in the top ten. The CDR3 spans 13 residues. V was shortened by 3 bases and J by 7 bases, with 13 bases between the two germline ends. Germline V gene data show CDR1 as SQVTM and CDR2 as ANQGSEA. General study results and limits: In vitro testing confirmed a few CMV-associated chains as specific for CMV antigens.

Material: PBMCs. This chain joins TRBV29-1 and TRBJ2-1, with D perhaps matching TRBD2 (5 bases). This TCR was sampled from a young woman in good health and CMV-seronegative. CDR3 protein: CSVDHYTRNEQFF. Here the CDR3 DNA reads TGCAGCGTTGATCATTATACTAGGAATGAGCAGTTCTTC.